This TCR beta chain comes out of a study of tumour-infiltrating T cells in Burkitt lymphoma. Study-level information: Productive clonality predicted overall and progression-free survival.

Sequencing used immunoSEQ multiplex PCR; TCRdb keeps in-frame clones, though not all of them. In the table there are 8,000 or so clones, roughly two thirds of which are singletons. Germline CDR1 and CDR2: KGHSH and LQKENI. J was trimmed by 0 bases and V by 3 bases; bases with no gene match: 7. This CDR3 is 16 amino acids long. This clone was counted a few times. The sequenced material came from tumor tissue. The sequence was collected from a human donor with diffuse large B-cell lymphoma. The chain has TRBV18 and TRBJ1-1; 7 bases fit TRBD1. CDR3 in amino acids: CASSPTGFPMNTEAFF. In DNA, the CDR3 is TGTGCCAGCTCACCGACAGGGTTCCCCATGAACACTGAAGCTTTCTTT.